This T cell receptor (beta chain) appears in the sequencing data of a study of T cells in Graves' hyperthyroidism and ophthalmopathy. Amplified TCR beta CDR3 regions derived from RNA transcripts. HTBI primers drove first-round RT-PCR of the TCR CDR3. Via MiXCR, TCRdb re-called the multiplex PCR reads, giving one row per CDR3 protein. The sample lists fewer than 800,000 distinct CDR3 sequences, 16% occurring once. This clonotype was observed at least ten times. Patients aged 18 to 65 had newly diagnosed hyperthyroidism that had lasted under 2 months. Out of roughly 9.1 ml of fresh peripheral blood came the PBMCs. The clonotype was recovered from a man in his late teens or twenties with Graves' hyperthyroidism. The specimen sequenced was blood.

The CDR3 nucleotides are TGTGCCAGCAGCCCATTCCGGGACCCTACGTACAATGAGCAGTTCTTC. Protein sequence: CASSPFRDPTYNEQFF. V is TRBV7-2 and J is TRBJ2-1; D possibly matches TRBD1 or TRBD2 (5 bases each). The CDR3 loop spans 16 amino acids. Germline V gene sequence: CDR1 SGHTA, CDR2 FQGNSA. Trimming cost V 5 bases and J 4 bases, with 18 bases left between them.